These T cell receptor beta chains were read from a single sample in a study of shared clonotypes between healthy human individuals. Clones were read by immunoSEQ multiplex PCR, and TCRdb kept only the in-frame ones, dropping some. The table lists approximately 2.1 million clones, approximately 93% of them singletons. Specimen: naive CD4+ T cells from PBMCs. All receptors come from a man between 18 and 29 years old in good health. Some clones in this sample may be carry-over from other donors' samples. CDR3s include the opening cysteine and the closing phenylalanine or tryptophan. Each record gives: V gene, J gene, clone size, CDR3 protein. The size entry is marked missing in some rows and otherwise reads once, few, many or a size class.

TRBV19	TRBJ2-3	-	CASRSGGTDTQYF
TRBV28	TRBJ2-7	-	CASSLIATYEQYF
TRBV21-1	TRBJ2-7	-	CASSKAGTGALYEQYF
TRBV19	TRBJ1-1	-	CASSQGGRDTEAFF
TRBV11-1	TRBJ1-1	-	CASSLNQGGTEAFF
TRBV6-6	TRBJ1-3	-	CASSVQGFGNTIYF
TRBV2	TRBJ2-2	-	CASSGDTGELFF
TRBV19	TRBJ2-1	-	CASSIGTGTYNEQFF
TRBV19	TRBJ2-1	-	CASSSLAGVYNEQFF
TRBV12-5	TRBJ2-1	-	CASGLVLPGRSRNEQFF
TRBV6-1	TRBJ1-2	-	CASSEAHNYGYTF
TRBV7-6	TRBJ1-3	-	CASSLVGLHSGNTIYF
TRBV28	TRBJ1-5	-	CASSPHPGGGNQPQHF
TRBV27	TRBJ2-7	-	CASRPSWEQYF
TRBV2	TRBJ2-6	-	CASTRLSGANVLTF
TRBV2	TRBJ2-7	-	CASSETGQGDYEQYF
TRBV28	TRBJ2-3	-	CASIRGLAGDTQYF
TRBV20-1	TRBJ2-3	-	CSARDRSSQYF
TRBV27	TRBJ2-7	-	CASSFGGHNYEQYF
TRBV7-9	TRBJ1-2	-	CASSPTLIYGYTF
TRBV7-8	TRBJ1-2	-	CASSLERNNYGYTF
TRBV5-1	TRBJ2-3	once	CASDRGTGGFTRTDTQYF
TRBV5-5	TRBJ1-1	-	CASSWDGEAFF
TRBV9	TRBJ2-1	-	CASSPDGASNEQFF
TRBV2	TRBJ1-5	-	CASSPSNQPQHF
TRBV2	TRBJ2-5	-	CASSGGVQETQYF
TRBV30	TRBJ2-2	-	CAWSPRTGELFF
TRBV5-6	TRBJ2-7	-	CASSLVVAGSLYEQYF
TRBV15	TRBJ2-3	-	CATSRAADTQYF
TRBV5-1	TRBJ1-4	-	CASSLVTGGAEKLFF
TRBV5-6	TRBJ2-7	-	CASSSTDRAYEQYF
TRBV4-2	TRBJ2-7	-	CASSQTIAGGPYEQYF
TRBV14	TRBJ2-7	-	CASSPPTVSEQYF
TRBV11-2	TRBJ2-7	-	CASSLGGTGYPYEQYF
TRBV7-3	TRBJ2-2	-	CASSLSGYTGELFF
TRBV20-1	TRBJ2-1	-	CSARRGEQFF
TRBV28	TRBJ2-1	-	CASSLSPRTSGRIVEQFF
TRBV11-2	TRBJ1-4	-	CASSPRGATNEKLFF
TRBV29-1	TRBJ2-1	-	CSVKGGLAGGAVFF
TRBV5-1	TRBJ2-3	-	CASSFGELTDTQYF
TRBV7-9	TRBJ2-7	once	CASSLIYEQYF
TRBV18	TRBJ1-1	-	CASSPGQGALTEAFF
TRBV30	TRBJ2-7	-	CAWSPRTTEQYF
TRBV5-1	TRBJ2-1	-	CASSSRTSGDYNEQFF
TRBV7-9	TRBJ2-1	-	CASSLGAGGPRNEQFF
TRBV7-3	TRBJ2-1	-	CASSYGTLTDEQFF
TRBV18	TRBJ2-3	-	CASSPSLSREGTDTQYF
TRBV18	TRBJ2-1	-	CASSGTRSYNEQFF
TRBV30	TRBJ2-7	once	CAWSVIPYEQYF
TRBV5-4	TRBJ2-1	-	CASPVGGFNSYNEQFF
TRBV28	TRBJ1-1	-	CASSLMDSEHEAFF